This TCR beta chain was profiled in a study of shared clonotypes between healthy human individuals (dated by TCRdb to 2018 to 2021). The study in broad terms: The cohort included a few men and a couple of women between 18 and 49 years of age. To estimate repertoire size and how much clonotype sharing occurs between individuals, the study deeply sequenced the blood TCR repertoires of about five healthy adults. To increase sequencing depth and limit assay-specific biases, TCR repertoire library preparation and sequencing were carried out by different laboratories using diverse techniques. Between about 0.85 and 8.9 billion PBMCs per donor were obtained by leukapheresis. For each donor, three plates each were used for CD4 naive and CD4 memory, two plates were used for CD8 naive, and one plate was used for CD8 memory.

Points the paper makes about the study in general: Naive subsets generally had larger estimated clonotype richness than memory subsets. Sampling was restricted to blood, and TCR repertoires in tissues likely differ from the TCR repertoires found in blood. Based on pairwise subsampling, the degree of clonotype sharing among donors was expected to be affected by sequencing depth. Clonotypes shared by all four sorted-subset donors showed higher generation probabilities than non-shared clonotypes. Sharing across several donors was observed for around 5% of naive CD4, over 3% of naive CD8, around 2.5% of memory CD4, and around 0.44% of memory CD8 clonotypes. Because the study included a small number of donors, the genetic and exposure-history diversity represented was limited. Even with the large sequencing depth, rarefaction of the sorted-subset datasets indicated that sequencing was incomplete.

Using the deep immunoSEQ assay, multiplex PCR amplified TCR CDR3 regions from genomic DNA. Extracted genomic DNA from each cell subset was distributed evenly across all wells of several immunoSEQ 96-well plates, and each plate was treated as a replicate. Each replicate PCR for sorted subsets received about 200 ng genomic DNA, equal to roughly 30,000 T cell genomes. Purified libraries were quantified with a Qubit 3.0 fluorometer, sized on a Bioanalyzer 2100, and re-quantified with the KAPA Library Quantification kit. A separate single-read 150-cycle Illumina NextSeq 550 flow cell was used to sequence each immunoSEQ 96-well plate. Under the source paper's analysis protocol: The immunoSEQ output contained only junctional sequences without quality scores, so filtering could not match that applied to full-length reads. Sequences were annotated with PyIR, a Python wrapper for IgBLAST v1.9, and V/J genes and CDR3 were assigned using IMGT germline references. Any read was removed if the V/J assignment was weak (E-value above 1e-6), the CDR3 was missing, or the read contained stop codons, out-of-frame junctions, or ambiguous translated residues. V3J clonotypes were defined as sequences sharing the same inferred V gene, J gene, and CDR3 amino acid sequence. Percentage overlap between repertoires was calculated by dividing the number of shared unique clonotypes by the size of the smaller repertoire. Repertoire richness was assessed with RTK rarefaction, the Chao1 estimator, and Recon v2.1 estimates of unobserved clonotypes. Generation probabilities for all TCRbeta clonotypes obtained by the gDNA method from a few donors were computed using OLGA. The table comes from immuneACCESS by way of TCRdb, which keeps in-frame sequences with V and J called. Part of the clones is missing from these tables; in studies checked, under half for an unresolved V gene and the rest for unknown reasons. That table is the source of V, J and clone size, and D and trimming were worked out from the DNA. Within this sample are 2 million to 3 million clones, with 80% to 95% of them counted one time only. The top ten hold approximately 0.37% of the sample.

This clone was seen a few times. Which antigen it targets is not known. Qualities for individual bases were not recorded, and no much larger clone is one base off. CDR1 and CDR2, looked up from the germline V gene, are SNHLY and FYNNEI. From cysteine to phenylalanine, the CDR3 is 13 amino acids long. CDR3 DNA only is kept here, 39 bases in frame from base 1. V drops 4 bases and J drops 6 bases, leaving 12 bases in between. Donors were healthy HIV-negative adults with no recently reported acute infections or vaccinations. All donors were Caucasian adults living in Nashville, Tennessee, USA. CD4+ T cells were enriched through magnetic negative selection, after which naive cells were positively selected on CD45RA and the remaining negative fraction served as the memory subset. After blood collection by leukapheresis, PBMCs were isolated using Ficoll-Histopaque density gradient centrifugation and then cryopreserved in the vapor phase of liquid nitrogen. Purity and quantity of every magnetically sorted T cell population were checked by analytical flow cytometry. Each sorted fraction had its genomic DNA isolated and then quantified by UV absorbance on a Nanodrop 2000c.

The receptor was derived from a man younger than 35 in good health. Some clones in this sample may be carry-over from other donors' samples. Sequencing input: naive CD4+ T cells from PBMCs. Read against the paper, the sample's cell subset or site label means: CD45RA+ positively selected. The sequence is built from TRBV2 and TRBJ1-2; the D gene is perhaps TRBD1, on 5 matching bases. CDR3 reads: CASSVVEGDGYTF. The DNA sequence reads TGTGCCAGCAGTGTAGTGGAAGGGGATGGCTACACCTTC.